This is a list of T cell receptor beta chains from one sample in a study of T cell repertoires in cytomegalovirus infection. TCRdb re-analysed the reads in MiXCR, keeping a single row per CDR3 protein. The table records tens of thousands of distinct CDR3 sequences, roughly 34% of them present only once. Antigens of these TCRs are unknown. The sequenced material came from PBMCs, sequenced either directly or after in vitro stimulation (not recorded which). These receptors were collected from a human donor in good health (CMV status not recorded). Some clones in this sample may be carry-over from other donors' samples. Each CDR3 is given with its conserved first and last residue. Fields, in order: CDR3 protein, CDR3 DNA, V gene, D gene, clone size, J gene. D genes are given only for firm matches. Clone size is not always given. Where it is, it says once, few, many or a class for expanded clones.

CASSRKVAGELFF	TGTGCCAGCAGTCGGAAGGTGGCCGGGGAGCTGTTTTTT	TRBV12-3/TRBV12-4	.	.	TRBJ2-2
CAASRGNTEAFF	TGTGCCGCCTCTAGGGGGAACACTGAAGCTTTCTTT	TRBV6-5	.	once	TRBJ1-1
CSARAPNTQSSYEQYF	TGCAGTGCTAGGGCCCCGAATACCCAAAGCTCCTACGAGCAGTACTTC	TRBV20-1	.	few	TRBJ2-7
CASSQGTGQTEAFF	TGTGCCAGCAGCCAAGGGACAGGGCAAACTGAAGCTTTCTTT	TRBV14	TRBD1	.	TRBJ1-1
CAISDGWYTDTQYF	TGTGCCATCAGTGACGGATGGTACACAGATACGCAGTATTTT	TRBV10-3	.	.	TRBJ2-3
CASSQDTYNEQFF	TGCGCCAGCAGCCAAGACACCTACAATGAGCAGTTCTTC	TRBV4-1	.	.	TRBJ2-1
CTSSPRLSSREQYF	TGTACCAGCAGTCCAAGGTTAAGCAGTAGGGAGCAGTACTTC	TRBV12-3/TRBV12-4	.	.	TRBJ2-7
CATGDLAKNIQYF	TGTGCAACCGGTGACCTAGCCAAAAACATTCAGTACTTC	TRBV19	.	.	TRBJ2-4
CASSLFGGSNTGELFF	TGTGCCAGCAGTTTATTTGGGGGATCGAACACCGGGGAGCTGTTTTTT	TRBV27	.	.	TRBJ2-2
CASSLGLAATDTQYF	TGTGCCAGCAGCTTGGGACTAGCGGCCACAGATACGCAGTATTTT	TRBV7-9	TRBD2	many	TRBJ2-3
CATAGGFYSDTQYF	TGTGCCACCGCAGGGGGGTTTTATTCGGATACGCAGTATTTT	TRBV15	.	few	TRBJ2-3
CASSPKHPASAYTDTQYF	TGTGCCAGCTCACCAAAGCACCCGGCTAGCGCCTACACAGATACGCAGTATTTT	TRBV18	.	.	TRBJ2-3